This TCR beta chain stems from a study of blood T cell repertoires in COVID-19. Germline V gene sequence: CDR1 MDHEN, CDR2 SYDVKM. Unmatched junction bases numbered 1, after V lost 0 bases and J lost 5 bases. The CDR3 is 15 amino acids. The method was immunoSEQ multiplex PCR; TCRdb's version includes in-frame clones alone and lacks a portion of them. The repertoire holds around 100,000 clones, with roughly 83% as singletons. This clone was counted only a few times. The sequencing input was peripheral blood. The chain has TRBV28 and TRBJ2-1, with 10 bases matching TRBD2. The clonotype was recovered from a woman between 65 and 79 years old with acute or convalescent COVID-19. CDR3 nucleotide sequence: TGTGCCAGCAGTTTATGGCTAGCGGGAGACAATGAGCAGTTCTTC. Translating it yields CASSLWLAGDNEQFF.